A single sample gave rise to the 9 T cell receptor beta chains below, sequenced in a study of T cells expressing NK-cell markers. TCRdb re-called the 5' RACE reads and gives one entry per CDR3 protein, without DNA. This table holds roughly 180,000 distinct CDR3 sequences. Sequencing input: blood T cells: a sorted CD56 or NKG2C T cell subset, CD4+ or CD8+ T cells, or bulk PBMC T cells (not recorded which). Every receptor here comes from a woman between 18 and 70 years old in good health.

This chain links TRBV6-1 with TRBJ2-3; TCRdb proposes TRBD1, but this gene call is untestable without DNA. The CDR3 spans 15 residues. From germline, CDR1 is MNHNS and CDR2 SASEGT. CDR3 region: CASSEAGERSDTQYF.

The CDR3 reads CASSLGQDSPLHF. The gene calls are TRBV11-2 and TRBJ1-6; the D call from TCRdb, TRBD1, cannot be confirmed without DNA. The CDR3 covers 13 residues. Germline V gene sequence: CDR1 SGHAT, CDR2 FQNNGV. Together with reference TRBV11-2 and TRBJ1-6, the CDR3 gives the full variable domain: EAGVAQSPRYKIIEKRQSVAFWCNPISGHATLYWYQQILGQGPKLLIQFQNNGVVDDSQLPKDRFSAERLKGVDSTLKIQPAKLEDSAVYLCASSLGQDSPLHFGNGTRLTVT.

The chain's CDR3 is CASSPRGGTNEQFF. The V gene is TRBV21-1, the J gene TRBJ2-1; TCRdb reports TRBD2, a call that lacks DNA to check it against. TRBV21-1 is described as a pseudogene. The length of the CDR3 is 14 residues.

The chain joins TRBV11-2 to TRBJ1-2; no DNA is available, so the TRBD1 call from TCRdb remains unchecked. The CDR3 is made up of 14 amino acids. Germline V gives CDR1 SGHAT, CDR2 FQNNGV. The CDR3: CASSKGTGNYGYTF.

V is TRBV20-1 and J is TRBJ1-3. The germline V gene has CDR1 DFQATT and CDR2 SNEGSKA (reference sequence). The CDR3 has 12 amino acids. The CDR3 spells CSVESSGNTIYF.

This CDR3 reads CASSHDPGQTSEKLFF. The chain carries TRBV4-1 and TRBJ1-4; the D gene TCRdb calls, TRBD1, cannot be checked with no DNA. Germline CDR1 MGHRA, CDR2 YSYEKL. The CDR3 is 16 residues long.

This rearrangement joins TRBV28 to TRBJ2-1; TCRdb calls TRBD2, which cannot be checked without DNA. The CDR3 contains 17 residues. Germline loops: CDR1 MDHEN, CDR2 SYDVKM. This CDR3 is CASTQRAFSGTWDEQFF.

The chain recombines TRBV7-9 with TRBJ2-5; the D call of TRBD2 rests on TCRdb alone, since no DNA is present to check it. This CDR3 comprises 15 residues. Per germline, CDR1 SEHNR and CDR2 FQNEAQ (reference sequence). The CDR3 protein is CASSLRGPAQETQYF.

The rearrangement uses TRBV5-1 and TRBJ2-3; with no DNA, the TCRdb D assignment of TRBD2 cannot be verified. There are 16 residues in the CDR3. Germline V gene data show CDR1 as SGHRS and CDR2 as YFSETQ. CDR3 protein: CASRPGLAGDTDTQYF. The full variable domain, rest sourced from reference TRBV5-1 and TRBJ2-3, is KAGVTQTPRYLIKTRGQQVTLSCSPISGHRSVSWYQQTPGQGLQFLFEYFSETQRNKGNFPGRFSGRQFSNSRSEMNVSTLELGDSALYLCASRPGLAGDTDTQYFGPGTRLTVL.